This section outlines one T cell receptor (beta chain) sequence together with its context. In the authors' workflow: How many nucleated cells were present was estimated from reference gene primer amplification. Clones were sequenced by immunoSEQ multiplex PCR, and TCRdb holds only the in-frame ones, with some missing. Clone size and the V and J calls come from that table; the DNA yielded D and trimming. The sample carries some 40,000 clones, around 83% recorded once. The sample originates from a study of blood T cell repertoires in COVID-19. About the study: Researchers got acute and convalescent COVID-19 samples from the United States, Italy and Spain. PBMCs, B-cell-depleted T cells, or T cells provided the cDNA or gDNA that made up the material.

The CDR3 loop spans 13 amino acids. CDR1 DFQATT and CDR2 SNEGSKA come from the germline V gene (reference sequence). V gave up 3 bases and J gave up 3 bases, with 11 bases separating them. This receptor was obtained from a woman of 80 years or more with acute or convalescent COVID-19. The chain has TRBV20-1 and TRBJ1-2; tentatively, D is TRBD1 (6 bases). Sample: peripheral blood. The CDR3 region is CSASSQGYYGYTF. The CDR3 DNA reads as TGCAGTGCTAGTTCACAGGGCTACTATGGCTACACCTTC.